The entry that follows covers one TCR beta chain sequence. As yet, its antigen is unknown. The sample comes from a study of CD8 T cells in ankylosing spondylitis. Notes on the study in general: With a CD8+ phenotype, disease-linked clones were relatively rare in peripheral blood.

Quantitative 5'-RACE with molecular barcodes was used to make the TCR beta libraries. TCRdb re-derived calls from the 5' RACE reads in MiXCR, one entry per CDR3 protein. The sample lists about 190,000 distinct CDR3 sequences, 10% to 15% seen once, with approximately 11% in the top ten. Material: blood, either unsorted or a sorted T cell fraction (not recorded which). This clonotype was sampled from a female donor with ankylosing spondylitis or in good health (not recorded which).

The CDR3 protein is CASRSGQDGAQYF. The CDR3 DNA reads TGTGCCAGCAGGTCGGGACAGGATGGGGCCCAGTACTTC. V and J are TRBV12-3 or TRBV12-4 and TRBJ2-5; 8 bases align to TRBD1. The CDR3 covers 13 residues. The V gene end was trimmed by 6 bases and the J gene end by 9 bases; junction bases not matched to a gene: 9.